The 24 T cell receptor beta chains below were found in one sample sequenced in a study of T cells after posttransplantation cyclophosphamide. Busulfan-fludarabine conditioning, marrow transplant, and cyclophosphamide on days +3 and +4 were administered. The assay was immunoSEQ multiplex PCR, and TCRdb's table has in-frame clones only and misses some. The sample holds tens of thousands of clones, about 90% seen once. The sequencing used PBMCs, collected about 60 days after allogeneic stem cell transplant with posttransplant cyclophosphamide. The receptors come from a male patient between 60 and 69 years old who received an allogeneic stem cell transplant from a related donor and was CMV-positive. The graft donor may have contributed some T cells.

The chain links TRBV7-2 to TRBJ1-2; possible D gene TRBD1, 5 bases. The CDR3 sequence is 14 residues long. V shed 0 bases and J shed 6 bases, with 11 bases lying between them. Germline CDR1 and CDR2: SGHTA and FQGNSA. CDR3 DNA sequence: TGTGCCAGCAGCTTAGCGCAGGGATGGAATGGCTACACCTTC. This codes for CASSLAQGWNGYTF.

The chain recombines TRBV29-1 with TRBJ1-2; D gene uncertain. Trimming left V 7 bases short and J 6 bases short, with 12 bases between. CDR3 size: 11 residues. Germline-derived CDR1 and CDR2 are SQVTM and ANQGSEA. In DNA, the CDR3 is TGCAGCGCCCTAAACCTTAATGGCTACACCTTC. This sequence encodes CSALNLNGYTF.

V and J are TRBV7-8 and TRBJ2-7; a possible D gene is TRBD2 (7 bases). Germline loops: CDR1 SGHVS, CDR2 FQNEAQ. The CDR3 sequence is 15 residues long. V gave up 7 bases and J gave up 5 bases, with 21 bases separating them. Written as DNA, the CDR3 is TGTGCCAGCAACGGGGGGCTAGCAGGGGTCCACGAGCAGTACTTC. Translating it yields CASNGGLAGVHEQYF.

The rearrangement joins TRBV20-1 to TRBJ1-2; D perhaps matches TRBD1 (6 bases). Germline-derived CDR1 and CDR2 are DFQATT and SNEGSKA (reference sequence). V lost 4 bases and J 7 bases, leaving 7 bases between the germline ends. CDR3 length: 10 residues. The CDR3 region has the DNA TGCAGTGCTACCAGGGGTGGCTACACCTTC. It yields the protein CSATRGGYTF.

A note on this clone: The sample carries other DNA sequences with the same CDR3. V gene TRBV19 combines with J gene TRBJ1-2; 7 bases are a match to TRBD1. V was clipped by 5 bases and J by 3 bases; unmatched bases: 3. Germline V gene data show CDR1 as LNHDA and CDR2 as SQIVND (reference sequence). There are 13 residues in the CDR3. The CDR3 loop is CASSRDRDYGYTF. The CDR3 DNA reads as TGTGCCAGTAGTCGAGACAGGGACTATGGCTACACCTTC.

The chain recombines TRBV19 with TRBJ1-1; TRBD1 matches at 7 bases. Germline CDR1 reads LNHDA; CDR2 reads SQIVND (reference sequence). The J segment lost 4 bases and the V segment lost 6 bases, leaving 5 bases of the junction unmatched. This CDR3 comprises 13 residues. CDR3 in amino acids: CASRFDRATEAFF. CDR3 DNA: TGTGCCAGTAGGTTCGACAGGGCCACTGAAGCTTTCTTT.

The chain uses TRBV7-6 and TRBJ2-3; 14 positions match TRBD2. The CDR3 covers 18 residues. Germline loops: CDR1 SGHVS, CDR2 FNYEAQ. J lost 0 bases, V lost 8 bases, and 10 bases had no gene match. This CDR3 is CASAPRLAGGTSTDTQYF. In DNA, the CDR3 is TGTGCCAGCGCTCCGAGACTAGCGGGGGGGACTAGCACAGATACGCAGTATTTT.

The chain combines TRBV2 with TRBJ1-4, with a tentative D call TRBD1 (5 bases). V was shortened by 3 bases and J by 3 bases, with 8 bases between the two germline ends. Germline CDR1 is SNHLY and CDR2 is FYNNEI. This CDR3 region has 14 residues. In nucleotides, the CDR3 is TGTGCCAGCAGTGAGCAGGGTTCTAATGAAAAACTGTTTTTT. It specifies CASSEQGSNEKLFF.

This chain links TRBV5-1 with TRBJ2-4, with 15 nucleotides matching TRBD2. Unmatched junction bases numbered 4, after V lost 0 bases and J lost 0 bases. The CDR3 contains 19 residues. From germline, CDR1 is SGHRS and CDR2 YFSETQ. CDR3 nucleotide sequence: TGCGCCAGCAGCTTGGGCCAGGGACTAGCGGGGGGAGCCAAAAACATTCAGTACTTC. Amino acid sequence: CASSLGQGLAGGAKNIQYF. The complete variable domain, with remaining parts taken from reference TRBV5-1 and TRBJ2-4, reads KAGVTQTPRYLIKTRGQQVTLSCSPISGHRSVSWYQQTPGQGLQFLFEYFSETQRNKGNFPGRFSGRQFSNSRSEMNVSTLELGDSALYLCASSLGQGLAGGAKNIQYFGAGTRLSVL.

The chain is built from TRBV7-9 and TRBJ2-1; a possible D gene is TRBD1 (5 bases). Looked up from germline, CDR1 is SEHNR and CDR2 is FQNEAQ (reference sequence). The CDR3 extends over 12 amino acids. The CDR3 spells CASKTAYNEQFF. DNA for the CDR3: TGTGCGAGTAAGACAGCCTACAATGAGCAGTTCTTC.

J is TRBJ1-6 and V is TRBV6-5; TRBD1 is a possible D gene (5 bases). This CDR3 region has 15 residues. Looked up from germline, CDR1 is MNHEY and CDR2 is SVGAGI. Trimming stripped 0 bases from V and 9 bases from J, with 12 bases between. The CDR3 nucleotides read TGTGCCAGCAGTTACTCCGGGCAGGGAGGTTCACCCCTCCACTTT. It yields the protein CASSYSGQGGSPLHF.

The chain joins TRBV5-4 to TRBJ2-7; TRBD1 matches 8 bases. Germline-derived CDR1 and CDR2 are SGHNT and YYREEE (reference sequence). CDR3 length equals 16 residues. V shed 0 bases, J shed 1 base, and the junction held 6 bases outside the gene matches. CDR3 bases: TGTGCCAGCAGCTTGGCACGGGGGACAGGATCCTACGAGCAGTACGTC. Encoded protein: CASSLARGTGSYEQYV.

With regard to this clone: Its ends do not fully match the called genes, so a read error is possible. The same CDR3 arises from other DNA sequences in this sample as well. The J gene is TRBJ1-6, the V gene TRBV2; D gene ambiguous. This CDR3 contains 17 residues. CDR1 and CDR2 from the germline V gene are SNHLY and FYNNEI. CDR3 sequence: CASSVFGLSSYNSPLHF. The CDR3 region has the DNA TGTGCCAGCAGTGTTTTCGGACTAAGCTCCTATAATTCCCCCCTCCACTTT.

V gene TRBV21-1 combines with J gene TRBJ1-2; TRBD1, the table's D call, lacks a check against the DNA. TRBV21-1 is shown as a pseudogene. This CDR3 contains 20 residues. In DNA form, the CDR3 reads TGTGCCAGCAGCAAAAACCCCACCCGGACAGGGAAGGGGCACGACTATGGCTACACCTTC. As protein: CASSKNPTRTGKGHDYGYTF.

The V and J genes are TRBV4-1 and TRBJ2-2, with no clear D. The germline CDR1 and CDR2 sequences are MGHRA and YSYEKL. V lost 0 bases, J lost 6 bases, and 8 bases lay in between. The CDR3 totals 14 residues. For the CDR3, the DNA is TGCGCCAGCAGCCAAGAATCCATTGCCGGGGAGCTGTTTTTT. It is translated as CASSQESIAGELFF.

The V and J genes are TRBV30 and TRBJ1-4, with D maybe TRBD1 (6 bases). Between the trimmed V and J ends, which lost 5 bases and 14 bases, there was a span of 18 bases. Germline V CDR1 and CDR2: GTSNPN, SVGIG (reference sequence). This CDR3 contains 12 residues. This chain's CDR3 is CAWEAGTKVLFF. In nucleotides, the CDR3 is TGTGCCTGGGAAGCCGGGACAAAGGTTCTGTTTTTT.

The chain links TRBV7-6 to TRBJ1-6; 8 nucleotides align to TRBD1. The CDR3 totals 14 residues. Germline loops: CDR1 SGHVS, CDR2 FNYEAQ. The V and J ends lost 4 bases and 10 bases, in that order; junction bases with no gene match: 6. Written as DNA, the CDR3 is TGTGCCAGCAGCTCACAGGGGGTCGGGTCACCCCTCCACTTT. Translating it yields CASSSQGVGSPLHF. Combining the CDR3 with reference TRBV7-6 and TRBJ1-6 gives the whole variable domain GAGVSQSPRYKVTKRGQDVALRCDPISGHVSLYWYRQALGQGPEFLTYFNYEAQQDKSGLPNDRFSAERPEGSISTLTIQRTEQRDSAMYRCASSSQGVGSPLHFGNGTRLTVT.

This chain joins TRBV9 and TRBJ2-3, with D perhaps TRBD1 (6 bases). The length of the CDR3 is 15 residues. Germline lookup yields CDR1 SGDLS and CDR2 YYNGEE. The V gene lost 1 base and the J gene lost 2 bases, with 11 bases spanning the gap. Here the CDR3 DNA reads TGTGCCAGCAGCGTATCTCAGGGGCACACAGATACGCAGTATTTT. Protein: CASSVSQGHTDTQYF.

The rearrangement uses TRBV28 and TRBJ1-3, with a weak D call TRBD1 (6 bases). The CDR3 is 15 amino acids. The germline V gene has CDR1 MDHEN and CDR2 SYDVKM. V was clipped by 6 bases and J by 4 bases, with 16 bases between them. The CDR3 DNA sequence: TGTGCCAGCAGCTCCAACAGGGAAGGGGGAAACACCATATATTTT. Translated, it gives CASSSNREGGNTIYF.

The V gene is TRBV19, the J gene TRBJ2-1; D is perhaps TRBD2 (7 bases). Germline lookup yields CDR1 LNHDA and CDR2 SQIVND (reference sequence). The CDR3 is 14 residues long. V was clipped by 6 bases and J by 2 bases, with 11 bases between them. The CDR3 loop reads CASRRGGPYNEQFF. The CDR3, as DNA: TGTGCCAGTAGGCGCGGGGGCCCCTACAATGAGCAGTTCTTC.

The rearrangement uses TRBV7-6 and TRBJ1-6, with 8 bases lining up with TRBD1. J lost 8 bases, V lost 4 bases, and 7 bases had no gene match. CDR1 and CDR2 (germline): SGHVS, FNYEAQ. The CDR3 length is 15 residues. This CDR3 is CASSYDRGLDSPLHF. The CDR3, as DNA: TGTGCCAGCAGCTACGACAGGGGTCTGGATTCACCCCTCCACTTT.

This chain links TRBV11-3 with TRBJ1-1; 9 nucleotides match TRBD1. There are 16 residues in the CDR3. With 5 bases clipped from V and 3 bases from J, the junction kept 10 bases outside the gene matches. Germline CDR1 is SGHNT and CDR2 is YENEEA. CDR3 in DNA: TGTGCCAGCAGCCCCCGGACAGGGGAAGCGCACACTGAAGCTTTCTTT. Translating it yields CASSPRTGEAHTEAFF.

The J gene is TRBJ2-3, the V gene TRBV29-1; D may be TRBD1 (8 bases). Trimming stripped 5 bases from V and 5 bases from J, with 20 bases between. CDR3 length: 15 residues. Per germline, CDR1 SQVTM and CDR2 ANQGSEA. The CDR3 region has the DNA TGCAGCGTTAGGGGGGGGAGACAGGGGATAGATACGCAGTATTTT. It translates to CSVRGGRQGIDTQYF.

This clone was detected once. The sample carries other DNA sequences with the same CDR3. This sequence joins TRBV29-1 and TRBJ1-2, with 7 bases aligning to TRBD1. CDR3 length: 16 amino acids. V lost 6 bases, J lost 1 base, and 14 bases stayed unmatched. The V gene's germline CDR1 is SQVTM and CDR2 ANQGSEA. CDR3 DNA: TGCAGCGTGGGCGGCCTAGAATGGACAGGTAACTATGGCTACACCTTC. The encoded protein is CSVGGLEWTGNYGYTF. Supplemented by reference TRBV29-1 and TRBJ1-2, the full variable domain reads SAVISQKPSRDICQRGTSLTIQCQVDSQVTMMFWYRQQPGQSLTLIATANQGSEATYESGFVIDKFPISRPNLTFSTLTVSNMSPEDSSIYLCSVGGLEWTGNYGYTFGSGTRLTVV.